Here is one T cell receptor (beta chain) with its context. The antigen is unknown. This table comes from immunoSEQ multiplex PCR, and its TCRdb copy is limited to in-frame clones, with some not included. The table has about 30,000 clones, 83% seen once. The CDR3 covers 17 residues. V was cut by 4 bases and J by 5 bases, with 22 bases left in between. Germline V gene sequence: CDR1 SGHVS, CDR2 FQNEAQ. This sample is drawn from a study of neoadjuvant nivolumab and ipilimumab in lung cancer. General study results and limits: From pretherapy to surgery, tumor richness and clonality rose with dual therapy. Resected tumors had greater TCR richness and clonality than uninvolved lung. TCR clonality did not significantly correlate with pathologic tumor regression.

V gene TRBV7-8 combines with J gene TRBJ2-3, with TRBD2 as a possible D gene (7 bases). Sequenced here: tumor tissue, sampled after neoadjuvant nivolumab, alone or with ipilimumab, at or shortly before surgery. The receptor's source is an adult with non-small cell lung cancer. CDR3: CASSSYGGGGVVDTQYF. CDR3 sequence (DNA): TGTGCCAGCAGCTCCTACGGGGGCGGGGGAGTAGTAGATACGCAGTATTTT.